These 24 T cell receptor beta chains were all obtained from the same sample, sequenced in a study of cytomegalovirus exposure and HLA in healthy donors. Use of 60 Vbeta and 13 Jbeta primers characterized the PCR. Assay used: immunoSEQ multiplex PCR; TCRdb lists only in-frame clones, some missing. The repertoire includes 150,000 to 200,000 clones, around nine tenths of them detected once, and under 2% sits in the top ten. The sequenced sample was PBMCs. These receptor sequences come from a woman younger than 35 in good health and CMV-seronegative.

CDR3 sequence (DNA): TGTGCCACCAGCACGGTGGGGGGGAGGTATGAGCAGTTCTTC. It yields the protein CATSTVGGRYEQFF. The V and J genes are TRBV15 and TRBJ2-1, with 7 bases matching TRBD2. V shed 4 bases, J shed 8 bases, and the junction held 8 bases outside the gene matches. This CDR3 region has 14 residues. Looked up from germline, CDR1 is LNHNV and CDR2 is YYDKDF (reference sequence).

V and J are TRBV7-9 and TRBJ1-2; D might be TRBD1 (5 bases). V was clipped by 1 base and J by 7 bases, with 13 bases between them. The length of the CDR3 is 14 residues. The germline gives CDR1 SEHNR, CDR2 FQNEAQ (reference sequence). DNA of the CDR3: TGTGCCAGCAGCTTAGTCTCAGGGACTGGTGGCTACACCTTC. Its protein is CASSLVSGTGGYTF.

The chain links TRBV20-1 to TRBJ1-2; D not certain. The ends were cut back, 1 base at V and 8 bases at J, with 8 bases in the middle. The germline CDR1 and CDR2 sequences are DFQATT and SNEGSKA (reference sequence). This CDR3 has 11 amino acids. The CDR3 reads CSARGREGYTF. The CDR3 nucleotides are TGCAGTGCTAGAGGGAGGGAAGGCTACACCTTC.

J is TRBJ2-7 and V is TRBV6-7, with 7 bases that match TRBD2. TRBV6-7 is assigned to the ORF class and has an uncertain function. This CDR3 is 16 amino acids long. V shed 8 bases and J 4 bases; nucleotides not matched to a gene: 17. DNA of the CDR3: TGTGCCAGCTTTGGGGGAGGGCCTACTCAGGTGTACGAGCAGTACTTC. This sequence encodes CASFGGGPTQVYEQYF.

The V and J genes are TRBV25-1 and TRBJ1-1; the D gene is possibly TRBD1 (5 bases). Germline V CDR1 and CDR2: MGHDK, SYGVNS. This CDR3 has 16 residues. Trimming cost V 0 bases and J 0 bases, with 11 bases left between them. CDR3: CASSEYDSLMNTEAFF. Written as DNA, the CDR3 is TGTGCCAGCAGTGAATATGACAGCCTCATGAACACTGAAGCTTTCTTT. The entire variable domain, with the rest obtained from reference TRBV25-1 and TRBJ1-1, is as follows: EADIYQTPRYLVIGTGKKITLECSQTMGHDKMYWYQQDPGMELHLIHYSYGVNSTEKGDLSSESTVSRIRTEHFPLTLESARPSHTSQYLCASSEYDSLMNTEAFFGQGTRLTVV.

The chain couples TRBV7-8 to TRBJ1-3; D might be TRBD1 (5 bases). This CDR3 spans 17 amino acids. The V and J ends lost 3 bases and 4 bases respectively, with 19 bases between them. Germline CDR1 and CDR2: SGHVS and FQNEAQ. The CDR3 is CASSFPLGGSGGNTIYF. CDR3 coding DNA: TGTGCCAGCAGCTTCCCCTTGGGGGGATCGGGGGGAAACACCATATATTTT.

This rearrangement joins TRBV4-1 to TRBJ2-5, with TRBD1 as a possible D gene (6 bases). The last part of the DNA fits TRBJ2-7 better; the J call may be wrong. Germline V gives CDR1 MGHRA, CDR2 YSYEKL. This CDR3 has 13 amino acids. The CDR3: CASSQGRTDEQYF. CDR3 DNA: TGCGCCAGCAGCCAAGGCCGGACAGACGAGCAGTACTTC.

The chain uses TRBV5-4 and TRBJ1-2, with D unclear. Germline V gene sequence: CDR1 SGHNT, CDR2 YYREEE (reference sequence). CDR3 length: 13 residues. V was pared by 5 bases and J by 2 bases, with 10 bases between. The CDR3 region has the DNA TGTGCCAGCAGTTCCCGAGGGAACTATGGCTACACCTTC. Amino acid sequence: CASSSRGNYGYTF.

This clone was picked up one time. V usage is TRBV10-3 and J usage is TRBJ2-1; tentative D call: TRBD1 (6 bases). Germline CDR1 is ENHRY and CDR2 is SYGVKD. Trimming stripped 6 bases from V and 1 base from J, with 13 bases between. The CDR3 spans 15 residues. DNA for the CDR3: TGTGCCATCAGGGGGGACCAGGGGTCCTACAATGAGCAGTTCTTC. Protein sequence: CAIRGDQGSYNEQFF.

This clone has only a few counts. The rearrangement joins TRBV4-3 to TRBJ2-1; 8 bases match TRBD2. The V gene end was trimmed by 3 bases and the J gene end by 4 bases; junction bases not matched to a gene: 5. Germline CDR1 LGHNA, CDR2 YSLEER. The CDR3 covers 15 residues. Here the CDR3 DNA reads TGCGCCAGCAGCCACCTGACTAGCGAGTACAATGAGCAGTTCTTC. As protein: CASSHLTSEYNEQFF.

A few counts support this clone. The gene calls are TRBV6-1 and TRBJ1-4, with 7 bases aligning to TRBD1. Germline V gives CDR1 MNHNS, CDR2 SASEGT. The CDR3 is made up of 13 amino acids. The V gene end was trimmed by 6 bases and the J gene end by 8 bases; junction bases not matched to a gene: 6. DNA for the CDR3: TGTGCCAGCAGAATCCACAGGGGCGAAAAACTGTTTTTT. As protein: CASRIHRGEKLFF.

This chain links TRBV11-2 with TRBJ2-1, with D tentatively TRBD2 (6 bases). This CDR3 region has 16 residues. V lost 4 bases to trimming and J lost 2 bases, with 15 bases between them. Germline V lookup: CDR1 SGHAT, CDR2 FQNNGV. CDR3 nucleotide sequence: TGTGCCAGCAGCTCACCATCGGCGGGAACCTACAATGAGCAGTTCTTC. Its protein is CASSSPSAGTYNEQFF.

The chain has TRBV6-6 and TRBJ2-7, with 7 bases matching TRBD2. The CDR3 is 15 amino acids. V lost 6 bases and J lost 0; bases outside the gene matches: 8. CDR1 is MNHNY, CDR2 SVGAGI, per germline (reference sequence). CDR3 in DNA: TGTGCCAGCAGCAAAGTAGCGGGTAACTCCTACGAGCAGTACTTC. Amino acid sequence: CASSKVAGNSYEQYF.

The CDR3 DNA reads as TGTGCCAGCACCAGGACAGGGATGAACACTGAAGCTTTCTTT. Translating it yields CASTRTGMNTEAFF. The rearrangement uses TRBV28 and TRBJ1-1, with 8 bases lining up with TRBD1. The trim removed 7 bases at V and 0 bases at J, leaving 4 bases unmatched. The CDR3 consists of 14 residues. CDR1 MDHEN and CDR2 SYDVKM come from the germline V gene.

This chain joins TRBV11-2 and TRBJ2-7, with TRBD1 matching over 9 bases. J lost 5 bases, V lost 5 bases, and 10 bases had no gene match. The CDR3 is made up of 15 amino acids. From germline, CDR1 is SGHAT and CDR2 FQNNGV. The CDR3 nucleotides read TGTGCCAGCAGCCCAATTAAGGGACAGGGCAACGAGCAGTACTTC. This translates into CASSPIKGQGNEQYF.

About this clone: The junction departs from germline at one end; a sequencing error may be responsible. The rearrangement joins TRBV6-1 to TRBJ2-7, with D unresolved. The germline V gene has CDR1 MNHNS and CDR2 SASEGT. CDR3 length: 14 residues. CDR3 protein: CASSARFSLAYSSF. The CDR3, as DNA: TGTGCCAGCAGTGCTCGTTTTTCTTTGGCCTACAGTTCCTTC.

CDR3 sequence (DNA): TGTGCCATTTTTTCTCCTATCGGGGGGGAAACCGGGGAGCTGTTTTTT. Translation gives CAIFSPIGGETGELFF. V usage is TRBV2 and J usage is TRBJ2-2, with 8 bases lining up with TRBD2. The CDR3 contains 16 residues. Germline CDR1 reads SNHLY; CDR2 reads FYNNEI. V shed 10 bases and J 5 bases; nucleotides not matched to a gene: 15.

The sample holds one count of this clone. This chain joins TRBV7-2 and TRBJ1-5, with 8 bases aligning to TRBD1. After removal of 9 bases from V and 4 bases from J, the junction contained 14 bases not matched to a gene. From germline, CDR1 is SGHTA and CDR2 FQGNSA. This CDR3 has 16 residues. CDR3 sequence: CASRAGGTGRNQPQHF. The CDR3 DNA reads as TGTGCCAGTAGGGCGGGCGGGACAGGCCGGAATCAGCCCCAGCATTTT.

The genes are TRBV28 and TRBJ2-5, with TRBD1 matching 7 bases. This CDR3 spans 15 amino acids. The germline V gene has CDR1 MDHEN and CDR2 SYDVKM. Trimming at V came to 5 bases and at J to 7 bases, leaving 13 bases not matched to a gene. CDR3 coding DNA: TGTGCCAGCAGTACGACGGGACAGCCCAAGGGGACCCAGTACTTC. Protein: CASSTTGQPKGTQYF. Filled out from reference TRBV28 and TRBJ2-5, the complete variable domain reads DVKVTQSSRYLVKRTGEKVFLECVQDMDHENMFWYRQDPGLGLRLIYFSYDVKMKEKGDIPEGYSVSREKKERFSLILESASTNQTSMYLCASSTTGQPKGTQYFGPGTRLLVL.

The chain couples TRBV9 to TRBJ2-1; 9 positions match TRBD2. Per the germline V gene, CDR1 is SGDLS and CDR2 is YYNGEE. V shed 2 bases, J shed 3 bases, and the junction held 6 bases outside the gene matches. This CDR3 is built from 16 residues. This CDR3 is CASSVEAGGIYNEQFF. CDR3 sequence (DNA): TGTGCCAGCAGCGTGGAGGCGGGAGGGATCTACAATGAGCAGTTCTTC.

This clone has only a few counts. The V gene is TRBV30, the J gene TRBJ2-1; the D gene is possibly TRBD2 (5 bases). The CDR3 is made up of 12 amino acids. Deletions cut 3 bases from V and 8 bases from J, with 11 bases between. Looked up from germline, CDR1 is GTSNPN and CDR2 is SVGIG (reference sequence). The DNA for the CDR3 is TGTGCCTGGAGGATAGCGTGGGATGAGCAGTTCTTC. Its translation: CAWRIAWDEQFF.

The V call is TRBV25-1, the J call TRBJ1-2; D is perhaps TRBD1 (6 bases). Germline values: CDR1 MGHDK, CDR2 SYGVNS. The CDR3 extends over 16 amino acids. Trimming removed 3 bases from V and 7 bases from J, with 21 bases in between. The CDR3 loop is CASSEPGGAGVRGYTF. The CDR3 bases are TGTGCCAGCAGTGAGCCTGGGGGGGCCGGCGTGCGTGGCTACACCTTC.

The genes are TRBV6-5 and TRBJ2-7; 12 bases align to TRBD2. Germline trimming cut 4 bases from V and 4 bases from J; bases unmatched to any gene: 2. Per germline, CDR1 MNHEY and CDR2 SVGAGI. This CDR3 comprises 14 residues. CDR3 amino acids: CASSWTSGVYEQYF. Here the CDR3 DNA reads TGTGCCAGCAGTTGGACTAGCGGGGTATACGAGCAGTACTTC.

The chain employs TRBV6-5 and TRBJ2-7; D perhaps matches TRBD1 (6 bases). V was clipped by 2 bases and J by 5 bases, with 13 bases between them. Germline CDR1 MNHEY, CDR2 SVGAGI. This CDR3 has 14 residues. This CDR3 reads CASSYAGVGNEQYF. The DNA for the CDR3 is TGTGCCAGCAGTTACGCAGGGGTAGGGAACGAGCAGTACTTC.